This entry lists 15 T cell receptor beta chains sequenced from one sample in a study of beta chain features in type 1 diabetes. The entirety of the isolated RNA underwent reverse transcription, so expressed TCRB transcripts were sequenced. Method: immunoSEQ multiplex PCR; TCRdb's copy keeps in-frame clones and lacks some. The profile covers 150,000 to 200,000 clones, with just over 8% appearing a single time and about 0.5% taken by the ten largest. Overall study findings and caveats: Type 1 diabetes patients had TCRB CDR3s that were shorter (moderately but significantly so) in all four CD4+ subsets.

Their target antigens are unknown. Sequencing was done on a sample of central memory CD4+ T cells from blood. The receptor source for this set is a woman younger than 35 with type 1 diabetes.

In its sample, this clone was seen a few times. This chain links TRBV6-5 with TRBJ2-2, with 9 bases matching TRBD2. V trimming: 2 bases; J trimming: 4 bases; junction bases outside the gene matches: 5. The CDR3 sequence is 16 residues long. Germline-derived CDR1 and CDR2 are MNHEY and SVGAGI. This chain's CDR3 is CASSYDSGRTTGELFF. CDR3 nucleotides: TGTGCCAGCAGTTACGACAGCGGGAGGACCACCGGGGAGCTGTTTTTT.

This clone has ten or more counts. The gene calls are TRBV2 and TRBJ1-5; 8 bases agree with TRBD1. Germline CDR1 SNHLY, CDR2 FYNNEI. The junction had 5 bases not matched to a gene; V was cut back by 8 bases and J by 5 bases. This CDR3 region has 13 residues. In nucleotides, the CDR3 is TGTGCCAGCGGGGACAGGACTTATCAGCCCCAGCATTTT. This encodes CASGDRTYQPQHF.

This clone was seen many times. This sample also contains other DNA sequences that code for the same CDR3. The chain recombines TRBV7-2 with TRBJ2-2, with TRBD2 identical over 12 bases. J lost 5 bases, V lost 5 bases, and 0 bases had no gene match. Germline loops: CDR1 SGHTA, CDR2 FQGNSA. The CDR3 runs to 14 residues. The CDR3 DNA sequence: TGTGCCAGCAGCGGGACTAGCGGGACCGGGGAGCTGTTTTTT. This codes for CASSGTSGTGELFF.

The sample holds a few counts of this clone. The rearrangement links TRBV28 to TRBJ1-2, with D possibly matching TRBD1 (6 bases). Germline V gives CDR1 MDHEN, CDR2 SYDVKM. Between the trimmed V and J ends, which lost 6 bases and 4 bases, there was a span of 12 bases. CDR3 length equals 13 residues. The DNA for the CDR3 is TGTGCCAGCAGCTCAGGGGTCGGCTATGGCTACACCTTC. Translation gives CASSSGVGYGYTF.

The J gene is TRBJ2-5, the V gene TRBV7-9, with 9 bases matching TRBD2. The CDR3 has 16 residues. The germline CDR1 and CDR2 sequences are SEHNR and FQNEAQ (reference sequence). Germline trimming cut 2 bases from V and 4 bases from J; bases unmatched to any gene: 8. The DNA for the CDR3 is TGTGCCAGCAGCTTATTTAGCGGGAGTGGGGGAGAGACCCAGTACTTC. Amino acids: CASSLFSGSGGETQYF.

The genes are TRBV7-2 and TRBJ1-1, with unresolved D. Germline V gene lookup returns CDR1 SGHTA and CDR2 FQGNSA. The ends were cut back, 3 bases at V and 4 bases at J, with 15 bases in the middle. The CDR3 has 15 residues. DNA for the CDR3: TGTGCCAGCAGCTTGGAGGAGTTAGGTAGCACTGAAGCTTTCTTT. It is translated as CASSLEELGSTEAFF.

The table lists this clone with a few counts. V and J are TRBV19 and TRBJ2-5, with TRBD1 as a possible D gene (5 bases). V lost 2 bases, J lost 7 bases, and 11 bases lay in between. Germline assignment: CDR1 LNHDA and CDR2 SQIVND (reference sequence). CDR3 length: 13 amino acids. CDR3 bases: TGTGCCAGTAGTATACAATTTACAGGGACCCAGTACTTC. Protein product: CASSIQFTGTQYF.

This clone was counted ten times or more. At one end, the junction sequence differs from germline, possibly due to a read error. The chain's CDR3 is CASSKQGYSEQFF. The CDR3 DNA sequence: TGTGCCAGCAGCAAACAGGGGTACAGTGAGCAGTTCTTC. V is TRBV7-3 and J is TRBJ2-1, with 7 bases matching TRBD1. Germline CDR1 reads SGHTA; CDR2 reads FQGTGA. The CDR3 spans 13 residues.

The chain uses TRBV25-1 and TRBJ2-5, with unresolved D. CDR1 is MGHDK, CDR2 SYGVNS, per germline. The CDR3 sequence is 13 residues long. With 6 bases removed from V and 5 bases from J, the gap between germline ends came to 13 bases. The DNA for the CDR3 is TGTGCCAGCAGGGTATCAGGTTACGAGACCCAGTACTTC. This sequence encodes CASRVSGYETQYF.

The gene calls are TRBV4-1 and TRBJ2-1; 8 positions match TRBD1. Per the germline V gene, CDR1 is MGHRA and CDR2 is YSYEKL. With V trimmed by 1 base and J by 6 bases, 2 bases remained unmatched. The CDR3 spans 14 residues. The CDR3: CASSQVDRVNEQFF. In DNA, the CDR3 is TGCGCCAGCAGCCAAGTGGACAGGGTCAATGAGCAGTTCTTC.

The chain employs TRBV29-1 and TRBJ1-5; D is unresolved. The CDR3 is 14 residues long. The germline V gene has CDR1 SQVTM and CDR2 ANQGSEA. Trimming stripped 7 bases from V and 2 bases from J, with 15 bases between. CDR3 sequence (DNA): TGCAGCGCCCAACTCACCCACGGCAATCAGCCCCAGCATTTT. As protein: CSAQLTHGNQPQHF.

This clone came up a few times. This chain uses TRBV6-5 with TRBJ2-3, with 8 bases fitting TRBD1. Germline-derived CDR1 and CDR2 are MNHEY and SVGAGI. CDR3 length equals 14 residues. Unmatched junction bases numbered 6, after V lost 6 bases and J lost 4 bases. DNA of the CDR3: TGTGCCAGCAGCGGACAGGGCGGTCCAGATACGCAGTATTTT. It encodes CASSGQGGPDTQYF.

This clone was seen a handful of times. CDR3 coding DNA: TGTGCCAGCAGCCCCCGCATGGGACTAGCGTCAGATACGCAGTATTTT. This gives the protein CASSPRMGLASDTQYF. The rearrangement links TRBV11-3 to TRBJ2-3, with 10 nucleotides matching TRBD2. V lost 5 bases and J lost 4; bases outside the gene matches: 9. The CDR3 sequence is 16 residues long. The germline V gene encodes CDR1 SGHNT and CDR2 YENEEA. The full variable domain, completed using reference TRBV11-3 and TRBJ2-3, is EAGVVQSPRYKIIEKKQPVAFWCNPISGHNTLYWYLQNLGQGPELLIRYENEEAVDDSQLPKDRFSAERLKGVDSTLKIQPAELGDSAVYLCASSPRMGLASDTQYFGPGTRLTVL.

The chain employs TRBV5-1 and TRBJ2-5; perhaps TRBD2 as D (5 bases). Germline CDR1 reads SGHRS; CDR2 reads YFSETQ. V was shortened by 2 bases and J by 7 bases, with 12 bases between the two germline ends. The CDR3 has 13 residues. CDR3 residues: CASSLSESGTQYF. CDR3 sequence (DNA): TGCGCCAGCAGCTTATCAGAAAGCGGGACCCAGTACTTC.

The J gene is TRBJ2-6, the V gene TRBV7-9; D unclear. Germline V lookup: CDR1 SEHNR, CDR2 FQNEAQ (reference sequence). Between the trimmed V and J ends, which lost 4 bases and 5 bases, there was a span of 9 bases. The CDR3 extends over 14 amino acids. Here the CDR3 DNA reads TGTGCCAGCAGCTCTCCTTCCCGGGCCAACGTCCTGACTTTC. It translates to CASSSPSRANVLTF. Full variable domain (missing parts from reference TRBV7-9 and TRBJ2-6): DTGVSQNPRHKITKRGQNVTFRCDPISEHNRLYWYRQTLGQGPEFLTYFQNEAQLEKSRLLSDRFSAERPKGSFSTLEIQRTEQGDSAMYLCASSSPSRANVLTFGAGSRLTVL.